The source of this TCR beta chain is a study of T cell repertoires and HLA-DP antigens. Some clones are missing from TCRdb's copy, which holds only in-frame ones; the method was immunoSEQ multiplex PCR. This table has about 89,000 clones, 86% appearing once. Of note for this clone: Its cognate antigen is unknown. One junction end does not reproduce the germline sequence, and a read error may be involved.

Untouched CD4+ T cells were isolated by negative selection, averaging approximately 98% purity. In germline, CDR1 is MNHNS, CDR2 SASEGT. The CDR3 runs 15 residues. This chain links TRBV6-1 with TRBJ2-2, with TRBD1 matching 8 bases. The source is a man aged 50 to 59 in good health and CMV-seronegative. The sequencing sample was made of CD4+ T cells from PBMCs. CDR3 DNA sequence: TGTGCGAGCAGTAATGCAGGGGGCCTCCCCGGGGAGCTGTTTTTT. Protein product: CASSNAGGLPGELFF.